The 15 T cell receptor beta chains presented below share a single source sample, sequenced in a study of identical twins. Using its own MiXCR run on the 5' RACE reads, TCRdb lists one record per CDR3 protein. This table has 420,000 or so distinct CDR3 sequences, 18% appearing once. Input material: naive T cells sorted from blood. These receptors were taken from a man aged 45-65 years in good health.

The chain carries TRBV25-1 and TRBJ1-1, with D possibly being TRBD1 (5 bases). Germline assignment: CDR1 MGHDK and CDR2 SYGVNS. With 4 bases removed from V and 4 bases from J, the gap between germline ends came to 19 bases. This CDR3 has 16 amino acids. CDR3: CASSGFAGLSGTEAFF. The CDR3 DNA reads as TGTGCCAGCAGTGGCTTCGCGGGGCTCTCGGGCACTGAAGCTTTCTTT. Full variable domain (remainder filled in from reference TRBV25-1 and TRBJ1-1): EADIYQTPRYLVIGTGKKITLECSQTMGHDKMYWYQQDPGMELHLIHYSYGVNSTEKGDLSSESTVSRIRTEHFPLTLESARPSHTSQYLCASSGFAGLSGTEAFFGQGTRLTVV.

This clonotype was seen a handful of times. The chain employs TRBV15 and TRBJ1-2; 7 bases map to TRBD1. V was clipped by 1 base and J by 6 bases; unmatched bases: 8. The length of the CDR3 is 15 residues. The germline gives CDR1 LNHNV, CDR2 YYDKDF (reference sequence). CDR3 in amino acids: CATSRGIQGGDGYTF. For the CDR3, the DNA is TGTGCCACCAGCAGAGGGATACAAGGGGGCGATGGCTACACCTTC.

This clonotype occurred many times. The CDR3: CATSEGQGNTGELFF. The CDR3, as DNA: TGTGCCACCAGCGAGGGACAGGGGAACACCGGGGAGCTGTTTTTT. V gene TRBV15 combines with J gene TRBJ2-2; 9 nucleotides line up with TRBD1. Germline-derived CDR1 and CDR2 are LNHNV and YYDKDF (reference sequence). This CDR3 is 15 amino acids long. V lost 5 bases to trimming and J lost 1 base; unmatched junction nucleotides: 2. Full variable domain (remainder filled in from reference TRBV15 and TRBJ2-2): DAMVIQNPRYQVTQFGKPVTLSCSQTLNHNVMYWYQQKSSQAPKLLFHYYDKDFNNEADTPDNFQSRRPNTSFCFLDIRSPGLGDTAMYLCATSEGQGNTGELFFGEGSRLTVL.

There are a few counts of this clonotype. This chain uses TRBV6-2 or TRBV6-3 with TRBJ2-1; 7 bases map to TRBD1. CDR3 length: 12 amino acids. V dropped 10 bases and J dropped 8; count of bases not matched to a gene: 8. Germline values: CDR1 MNHEY, CDR2 SVGEGT. Here the CDR3 reads CATRQGLHEQFF. The CDR3 DNA is TGTGCCACCCGACAGGGCTTGCATGAGCAGTTCTTC.

This clonotype showed up many times. The CDR3 nucleotides read TGTGCCAGCACCTACCAACCCGGAGTCTACGAGCAGTACTTC. Translated: CASTYQPGVYEQYF. The rearrangement joins TRBV12-3 or TRBV12-4 to TRBJ2-7; D is undetermined. V was trimmed by 7 bases and J by 3 bases, leaving 16 bases between them. The CDR3 runs to 14 residues.

This clonotype was recorded at least ten times. V gene TRBV5-4 combines with J gene TRBJ1-1; 9 positions match TRBD1. The CDR3 extends over 18 amino acids. CDR1 and CDR2 (germline): SGHNT, YYREEE (reference sequence). V gave up 4 bases and J gave up 0 bases; unmatched junction bases: 13. CDR3 residues: CASSGWTGVSDMNTEAFF. The CDR3 DNA follows: TGTGCCAGCAGCGGATGGACAGGGGTATCGGATATGAACACTGAAGCTTTCTTT. The variable domain in full, completed from reference TRBV5-4 and TRBJ1-1, reads ETGVTQSPTHLIKTRGQQVTLRCSSQSGHNTVSWYQQALGQGPQFIFQYYREEENGRGNFPPRFSGLQFPNYSSELNVNALELDDSALYLCASSGWTGVSDMNTEAFFGQGTRLTVV.

The chain couples TRBV5-1 to TRBJ2-5; D is unclear. Trimming took off 9 bases at V and 4 bases at J, with 16 bases between the two ends. This CDR3 is 13 amino acids long. Germline CDR1 is SGHRS and CDR2 is YFSETQ. The CDR3 DNA reads TGCGCCACCAATATGGCAGCCGGAGAGACCCAGTACTTC. Its translation: CATNMAAGETQYF.

This clonotype has at least ten counts. The chain couples TRBV20-1 to TRBJ2-5; tentative D call: TRBD2 (7 bases). The CDR3 runs to 15 residues. The germline CDR1 and CDR2 sequences are DFQATT and SNEGSKA (reference sequence). V lost 0 bases to trimming and J lost 5 bases, with 16 bases between them. DNA of the CDR3: TGCAGTGCTAGAGATCGTGGCAGGGGAGGGGAGACCCAGTACTTC. Protein sequence: CSARDRGRGGETQYF.

V usage is TRBV27 and J usage is TRBJ2-1; D is possibly TRBD1 (6 bases). Germline assignment: CDR1 MNHEY and CDR2 SMNVEV (reference sequence). The V end was cut by 6 bases, the J end by 6 bases, with 12 bases between. The CDR3 has 13 residues. As DNA, the CDR3 is TGTGCCAGCAGCCCGGGACACCTCAATGAGCAGTTCTTC. Translation gives CASSPGHLNEQFF.

This rearrangement joins TRBV20-1 to TRBJ2-1, with 8 bases that match TRBD1. The CDR3 is 14 residues long. V was clipped by 6 bases and J by 5 bases; unmatched bases: 9. The germline V gene has CDR1 DFQATT and CDR2 SNEGSKA (reference sequence). The chain's CDR3 is CSAPWQGAHNEQFF. In DNA form, the CDR3 reads TGCAGTGCCCCTTGGCAGGGGGCCCACAATGAGCAGTTCTTC.

The chain links TRBV2 to TRBJ2-3, with 12 positions matching TRBD1. CDR1 is SNHLY, CDR2 FYNNEI, per germline. CDR3 length: 18 amino acids. Unmatched junction bases numbered 12, after V lost 6 bases and J lost 2 bases. This chain's CDR3 is CASSGLTGDRGHTDTQYF. For the CDR3, the DNA is TGTGCCAGCAGCGGCCTGACAGGGGACAGGGGGCACACAGATACGCAGTATTTT.

On this clonotype: One end of the junction varies from germline; a read error may be responsible. The V gene is TRBV4-3, the J gene TRBJ2-4; D is undetermined. Germline CDR1 LGHNA, CDR2 YSLEER. The CDR3 is 17 amino acids. Here the CDR3 reads CASSEDKFKLAKNIQYF. In DNA form, the CDR3 reads TGCGCCAGCAGCGAAGACAAGTTCAAATTAGCCAAAAACATTCAGTACTTC.

This clonotype has only a few counts. The chain has TRBV20-1 and TRBJ2-1; no reliable D call. CDR1 and CDR2 from the germline V gene are DFQATT and SNEGSKA (reference sequence). The V gene lost 3 bases and the J gene lost 0 bases, with 9 bases spanning the gap. The CDR3 is made up of 14 amino acids. CDR3 region: CSARIPSSYNEQFF. CDR3 nucleotides: TGCAGTGCTAGGATACCTAGCTCCTACAATGAGCAGTTCTTC.

This clonotype was counted a few times. The V gene is TRBV5-1, the J gene TRBJ1-1, with no clear D. The CDR3 extends over 13 amino acids. The germline V gene encodes CDR1 SGHRS and CDR2 YFSETQ. V was cut by 2 bases and J by 5 bases, with 10 bases left in between. DNA of the CDR3: TGCGCCAGCAGCTTTGGGAGTGGGACTGAAGCTTTCTTT. As protein: CASSFGSGTEAFF.

The chain combines TRBV2 with TRBJ1-5, with 10 bases that match TRBD1. Germline lookup yields CDR1 SNHLY and CDR2 FYNNEI. V shed 1 base and J 4 bases; nucleotides not matched to a gene: 7. This CDR3 has 17 amino acids. The CDR3: CASSEGRTGGPNQPQHF. The CDR3 bases are TGTGCCAGCAGTGAAGGCCGGACAGGGGGGCCAAATCAGCCCCAGCATTTT.